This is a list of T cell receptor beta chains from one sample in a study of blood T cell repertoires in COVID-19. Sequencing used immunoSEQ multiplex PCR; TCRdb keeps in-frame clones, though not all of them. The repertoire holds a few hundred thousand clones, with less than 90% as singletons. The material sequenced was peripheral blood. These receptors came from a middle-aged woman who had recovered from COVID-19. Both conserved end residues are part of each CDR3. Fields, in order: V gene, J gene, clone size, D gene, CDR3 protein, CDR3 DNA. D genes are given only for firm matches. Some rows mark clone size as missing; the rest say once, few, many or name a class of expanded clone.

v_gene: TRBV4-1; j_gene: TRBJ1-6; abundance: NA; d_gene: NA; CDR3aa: CASSDRDSYNSPLHF; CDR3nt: TGCGCCAGCAGCGATAGAGACAGCTATAATTCACCCCTCCACTTT
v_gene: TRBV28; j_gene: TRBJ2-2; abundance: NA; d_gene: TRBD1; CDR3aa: CASSLQGAGGELFF; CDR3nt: TGTGCCAGCAGTTTACAGGGGGCGGGCGGGGAGCTGTTTTTT
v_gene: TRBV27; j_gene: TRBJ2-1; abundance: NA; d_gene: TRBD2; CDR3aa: CASSSGLVSYNEQFF; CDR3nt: TGTGCCAGCAGCTCCGGACTAGTGTCCTACAATGAGCAGTTCTTC
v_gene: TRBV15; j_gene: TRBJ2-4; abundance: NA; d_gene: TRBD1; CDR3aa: CATSKQGFDIQYF; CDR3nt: TGTGCCACCAGCAAACAGGGGTTTGACATTCAGTACTTC
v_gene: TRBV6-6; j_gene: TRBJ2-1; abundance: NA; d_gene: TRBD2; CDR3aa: CASRGLAGGVNEQFF; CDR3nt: TGTGCCAGCAGAGGACTAGCGGGGGGAGTCAATGAGCAGTTCTTC
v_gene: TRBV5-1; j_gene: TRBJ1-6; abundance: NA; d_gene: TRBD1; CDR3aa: CASSQGDNSPLHF; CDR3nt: TGCGCCAGCAGCCAGGGGGATAATTCACCCCTCCACTTT
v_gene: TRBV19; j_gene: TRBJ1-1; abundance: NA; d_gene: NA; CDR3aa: CASKVAVAVAEAFF; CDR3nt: TGTGCCAGTAAAGTGGCAGTTGCGGTAGCTGAAGCTTTCTTT
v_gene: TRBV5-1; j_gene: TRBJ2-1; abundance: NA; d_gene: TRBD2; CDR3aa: CASSLGVGGNNEQFF; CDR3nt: TGCGCCAGCAGCTTGGGGGTCGGGGGGAACAATGAGCAGTTCTTC
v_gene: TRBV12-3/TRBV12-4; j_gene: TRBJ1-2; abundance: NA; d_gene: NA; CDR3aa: CASRAFYGYTF; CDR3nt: TGTGCCAGCAGGGCCTTTTATGGCTACACCTTC
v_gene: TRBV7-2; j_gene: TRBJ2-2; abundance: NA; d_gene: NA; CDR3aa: CASSLGVSLTGELFF; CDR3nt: TGTGCCAGCAGCTTAGGAGTCTCCCTCACCGGGGAGCTGTTTTTT
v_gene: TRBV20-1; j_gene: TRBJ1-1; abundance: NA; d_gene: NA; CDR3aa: CSVRRSAEAFF; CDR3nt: TGCAGTGTCCGGAGGAGCGCTGAAGCTTTCTTT
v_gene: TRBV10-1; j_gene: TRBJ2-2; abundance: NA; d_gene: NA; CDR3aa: CASSDGTTSRELFF; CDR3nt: TGCGCCAGCAGTGATGGGACAACAAGCCGGGAGCTGTTTTTT
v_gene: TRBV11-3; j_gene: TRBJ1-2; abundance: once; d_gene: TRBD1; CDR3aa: CASSLGGQNYGYTF; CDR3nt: TGTGCCAGCAGCTTAGGGGGACAGAACTATGGCTACACCTTC
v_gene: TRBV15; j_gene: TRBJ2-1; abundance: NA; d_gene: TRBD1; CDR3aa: CATRGTGGIEQFF; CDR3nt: TGTGCCACCAGGGGGACAGGGGGGATTGAGCAGTTCTTC
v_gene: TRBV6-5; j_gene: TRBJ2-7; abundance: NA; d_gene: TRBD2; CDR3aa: CASRPRTRTPHEQYF; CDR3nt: TGTGCCAGCAGACCCCGGACTAGGACCCCCCACGAGCAGTACTTC
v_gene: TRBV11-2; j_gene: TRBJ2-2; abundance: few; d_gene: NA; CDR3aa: CASSKLPGTFEASGELFF; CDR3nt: TGTGCCAGCAGCAAACTTCCGGGGACATTTGAGGCATCCGGGGAGCTGTTTTTT
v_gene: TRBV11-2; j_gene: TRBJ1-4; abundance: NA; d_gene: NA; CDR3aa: CASSWMAGGEKLFF; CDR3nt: TGTGCCAGCAGCTGGATGGCGGGCGGTGAAAAACTGTTTTTT
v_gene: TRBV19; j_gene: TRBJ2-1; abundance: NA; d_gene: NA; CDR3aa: CASSIYSGEQFF; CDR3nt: TGTGCCAGTAGTATATACAGCGGTGAGCAGTTCTTC
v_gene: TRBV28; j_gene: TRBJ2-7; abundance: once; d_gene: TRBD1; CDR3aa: CASSSSGQEQYF; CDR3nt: TGTGCCAGCAGTTCCTCGGGACAGGAGCAGTACTTC
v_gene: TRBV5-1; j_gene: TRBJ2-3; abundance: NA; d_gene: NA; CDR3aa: CASSRQVLSDSPSDTQYF; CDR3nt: TGCGCCAGCAGCCGACAGGTTCTGTCGGACAGTCCTTCGGATACGCAGTATTTT
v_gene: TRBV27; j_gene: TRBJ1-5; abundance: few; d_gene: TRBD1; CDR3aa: CASSFRTGHQPQHF; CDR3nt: TGTGCCAGCAGTTTTCGGACAGGGCATCAGCCCCAGCATTTT
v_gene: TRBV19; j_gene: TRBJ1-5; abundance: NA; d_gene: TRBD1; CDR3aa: CASSLGTGHQPQHF; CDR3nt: TGTGCCAGTAGTCTGGGGACAGGGCATCAGCCCCAGCATTTT
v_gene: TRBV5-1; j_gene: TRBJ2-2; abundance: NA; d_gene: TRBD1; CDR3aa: CASSGGQYYTGELFF; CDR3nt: TGCGCCAGCAGCGGGGGACAGTATTACACCGGGGAGCTGTTTTTT